This T cell receptor beta chain was recovered during a study of cytomegalovirus exposure and HLA in healthy donors. Study observations and caveats: It has been reported that TCR beta sequences accurately predicted the HLA-A and HLA-B alleles of most subjects.

This PCR relied on a set of 60 Vbeta primers and 13 Jbeta primers. The assay was immunoSEQ multiplex PCR, and TCRdb's table has in-frame clones only and misses some. The sample holds about 110,000 clones. Regarding this clone: Its antigen is still unknown.

This receptor was obtained from a man under 40 in good health and CMV-seronegative. The source material was PBMCs.

This CDR3 reads CASSGPGSQPQHF. In nucleotides, the CDR3 is TGTGCCAGCAGCGGCCCAGGGTCTCAGCCCCAGCATTTT. The chain has TRBV9 and TRBJ1-5; weak D call: TRBD1 (5 bases). This CDR3 region has 13 residues. Germline loops: CDR1 SGDLS, CDR2 YYNGEE. Trimming removed 3 bases at V and 6 bases at J, with 10 bases between.